These T cell receptor beta chains were read from a single sample in a study of CD8 T cells in Susac syndrome. From the immunoSEQ multiplex PCR reads, TCRdb called clonotypes with MiXCR, one entry per CDR3 protein. The table lists 250,000 to 300,000 distinct CDR3 sequences, 89% of them singletons, with under 0.2% in the top ten. The sample consisted of CD8+ T cells from PBMCs. The receptors were gathered from a human donor with multiple sclerosis. CDR3s include the opening cysteine and the closing phenylalanine or tryptophan. Each record gives: V gene, J gene, CDR3 protein.

>TRBV5-6|TRBJ2-7
CASSNRGPTYEQYF
>TRBV29-1|TRBJ2-7
CSVGEAGASYEQYF
>TRBV6-6|TRBJ2-1
CASSYGHNEQFF
>TRBV7-9|TRBJ1-1
CASSSPPMNTEAFF
>TRBV6-2/TRBV6-3|TRBJ2-1
CASSFRRADEQFF
>TRBV4-1|TRBJ2-3
CASSFLALTRGDTQYF
>TRBV10-3|TRBJ2-1
CAILDPSWGEQFF
>TRBV10-3|TRBJ2-2
CAISDTSGSMNTGELFF
>TRBV6-2/TRBV6-3|TRBJ1-5
CASSFNRGNQPQHF
>TRBV27|TRBJ2-6
CASSLRPAGSRSGANVLTF
>TRBV11-2|TRBJ2-1
CASSLGTSGRGKSYNEQFF
>TRBV27|TRBJ1-2
CASSPRFRDRTESYGYTF
>TRBV13|TRBJ2-7
CASSLRGTGRGEQYF
>TRBV6-4|TRBJ1-4
CARQPVATNEKLFF
>TRBV25-1|TRBJ1-5
CASRSGQGVILF
>TRBV19|TRBJ2-1
CASSTWTSGDEQFF
>TRBV7-2|TRBJ2-5
CASSLPGHFLQETQYF
>TRBV11-1|TRBJ2-1
CASSLSLAEYYNEQFF
>TRBV6-2/TRBV6-3|TRBJ1-5
CASRPRTGGGNQPQHF
>TRBV27|TRBJ2-7
CASSYRSASYEQYF
>TRBV6-5|TRBJ1-2
CASSYSRTWGYGYTF
>TRBV7-8|TRBJ2-3
CASSYQFPQYF
>TRBV28|TRBJ2-7
CASSRLGLADEQYF
>TRBV5-1|TRBJ1-4
CASSLSAEGLNEKLFF
>TRBV5-1|TRBJ2-1
CASSPALAGGPSSYNEQFF
>TRBV15|TRBJ2-3
CATSRDRAASTDTQYF
>TRBV6-2/TRBV6-3|TRBJ2-5
CASKKSGPRQETQYF
>TRBV6-2/TRBV6-3|TRBJ2-3
CASSYRGTGWTDTQYF
>TRBV4-3|TRBJ1-5
CASSQDERNQPQHF